These 11 T cell receptor beta chains were all obtained from the same sample, sequenced in a study of T cell repertoires in cytomegalovirus infection. No antigen has been assigned to these receptors. One entry per CDR3 protein results from TCRdb running MiXCR on the reads. The sample includes 650,000 to 900,000 distinct CDR3 sequences, 32% of them seen just once. Sequenced here: cultured CD8+ T cells from PBMCs, sampled from culture after CMV antigen stimulation. The origin of the receptors is a human donor in good health (CMV status not recorded). Some clones in this sample may be carry-over from other donors' samples.

This clonotype turned up a few times. This chain uses TRBV9 with TRBJ1-1; the D is unclear. V lost 0 bases to trimming and J lost 0 bases, with 6 bases between them. The CDR3 spans 14 residues. Germline V gene data show CDR1 as SGDLS and CDR2 as YYNGEE. CDR3 residues: CASSVEALNTEAFF. The CDR3 bases are TGTGCCAGCAGCGTAGAGGCGTTGAACACTGAAGCTTTCTTT.

The chain uses TRBV9 and TRBJ1-2, with TRBD1 matching over 8 bases. The CDR3 totals 16 residues. V was clipped by 3 bases and J by 3 bases; unmatched bases: 10. Germline-derived CDR1 and CDR2 are SGDLS and YYNGEE. This chain's CDR3 is CASSGSFQGAHYGYTF. The CDR3, as DNA: TGTGCCAGCAGCGGATCTTTTCAGGGGGCCCACTATGGCTACACCTTC.

This clonotype was counted between two and nine times. CDR3: CASSYSQGWNSPLHF. CDR3 nucleotide sequence: TGTGCCAGCAGCTACTCACAGGGGTGGAATTCACCCCTCCACTTT. The chain carries TRBV11-1 and TRBJ1-6; TRBD1 matches 7 bases. This CDR3 contains 15 residues. Trimming removed 4 bases from V and 7 bases from J; junction bases left unmatched: 7. Per germline, CDR1 SGHAT and CDR2 FQDESV (reference sequence). The full variable domain, with the rest looked up from reference TRBV11-1 and TRBJ1-6, is EAEVAQSPRYKITEKSQAVAFWCDPISGHATLYWYRQILGQGPELLVQFQDESVVDDSQLPKDRFSAERLKGVDSTLKIQPAELGDSAMYLCASSYSQGWNSPLHFGNGTRLTVT.

This clonotype turned up a few times. The chain combines TRBV6-6 with TRBJ2-1; 14 bases align to TRBD2. Looked up from germline, CDR1 is MNHNY and CDR2 is SVGAGI (reference sequence). This CDR3 is 20 amino acids long. The junction had 13 bases not matched to a gene; V was cut back by 0 bases and J by 6 bases. CDR3 sequence: CASSYSKTGLAGDSGNEQFF. Written as DNA, the CDR3 is TGTGCCAGCAGTTACTCGAAGACGGGACTAGCGGGGGACTCCGGCAATGAGCAGTTCTTC.

The chain carries TRBV19 and TRBJ2-1, with TRBD2 as a possible D gene (5 bases). Germline V gene lookup returns CDR1 LNHDA and CDR2 SQIVND (reference sequence). V lost 5 bases, J lost 5 bases, and 16 bases lay in between. The CDR3 length is 15 residues. The CDR3 DNA reads TGTGCCAGTAGTTATAGGATCGAGGGCCACAATGAGCAGTTCTTC. It codes for CASSYRIEGHNEQFF.

The rearrangement uses TRBV6-1 and TRBJ1-1; D is ambiguous. Germline-derived CDR1 and CDR2 are MNHNS and SASEGT. The CDR3 has 14 amino acids. V was pared by 2 bases and J by 0 bases, with 7 bases between. The CDR3 DNA reads TGTGCCAGCAGTGAAAACCCCCTGAACACTGAAGCTTTCTTT. Protein product: CASSENPLNTEAFF.

This clonotype was picked up many times. The chain couples TRBV7-2 to TRBJ2-3; a weak D match, TRBD2 (5 bases). Trimming stripped 5 bases from V and 6 bases from J, with 18 bases between. CDR1 is SGHTA, CDR2 FQGNSA, per germline. This CDR3 is built from 15 residues. CDR3 in DNA: TGTGCCAGCAGCGCTCCGACTAAAGGGAAGGATACGCAGTATTTT. It codes for CASSAPTKGKDTQYF.

The V gene is TRBV6-2 or TRBV6-3, the J gene TRBJ1-5, with D maybe TRBD1 (6 bases). V dropped 8 bases and J dropped 0 bases, with 11 bases sitting between them. The CDR3 totals 14 residues. Germline values: CDR1 MNHEY, CDR2 SVGEGT. The CDR3 loop is CASGTGFSNQPQHF. CDR3 coding DNA: TGTGCCAGCGGTACAGGGTTTAGCAATCAGCCCCAGCATTTT.

This clonotype was detected only a few times. This chain connects TRBV6-2 or TRBV6-3 to TRBJ1-2; 11 nucleotides align to TRBD1. The CDR3 runs 17 residues. The trim removed 6 bases at V and 2 bases at J, leaving 11 bases unmatched. The germline gives CDR1 MNHEY, CDR2 SVGEGT. Written as DNA, the CDR3 is TGTGCCAGCAGCGTGGACAGGGGGCCGCCGTTGAACTATGGCTACACCTTC. Amino acid sequence: CASSVDRGPPLNYGYTF.

The chain is built from TRBV18 and TRBJ2-2; TRBD2 is a possible D gene (5 bases). Germline V gene data show CDR1 as KGHSH and CDR2 as LQKENI. This CDR3 has 16 residues. Trimming shortened V by 3 bases and J by 0 bases, and 11 bases separated the two germline ends. CDR3 sequence: CASSPLAGPNTGELFF. The CDR3 DNA is TGTGCCAGCTCACCCCTCGCGGGCCCGAACACCGGGGAGCTGTTTTTT. The whole variable domain, remainder taken from reference TRBV18 and TRBJ2-2, is NAGVMQNPRHLVRRRGQEARLRCSPMKGHSHVYWYRQLPEEGLKFMVYLQKENIIDESGMPKERFSAEFPKEGPSILRIQQVVRGDSAAYFCASSPLAGPNTGELFFGEGSRLTVL.

This clonotype was observed many times. The V call is TRBV11-3, the J call TRBJ2-1; D gene uncertain. CDR3 length: 13 residues. CDR1 is SGHNT, CDR2 YENEEA, per germline. V was clipped by 5 bases and J by 7 bases, with 12 bases between them. CDR3 residues: CASSAIGFNEQFF. As DNA, the CDR3 is TGTGCCAGCAGCGCGATAGGGTTTAATGAGCAGTTCTTC.